What follows is one T cell receptor (beta chain) and its context. No antigen is known for it. The CDR3 totals 14 residues. V lost 6 bases and J lost 4; bases outside the gene matches: 5. CDR1 is MNHEY, CDR2 SVGAGI, per germline. This entry belongs to a study of radiotherapy plus CTLA-4 blockade in lung cancer. Receiving focal radiation plus CTLA-4 blockade with ipilimumab were patients who had chemo-refractory metastatic non-small-cell lung cancer. The data were produced by immunoSEQ multiplex PCR, yet TCRdb's version contains in-frame clones alone and is incomplete. This sample yields about 120,000 clones, of which over 65% are seen a single time; 3% to 4% belongs to the top ten. Points from the study as a whole: Among blood TCR repertoires after radiotherapy plus ipilimumab, tumor-derived clones expanded.

This chain uses TRBV6-5 with TRBJ1-2; the match to TRBD1 covers 10 bases. The receptor was derived from a human donor with non-small cell lung cancer that progressed on radiotherapy plus ipilimumab. Some clones in this sample may be carry-over from other donors' samples. Sequences were derived from peripheral blood, sampled from a patient treated with radiotherapy plus ipilimumab. Here the CDR3 reads CASRRTGGLYGYTF. DNA for the CDR3: TGTGCCAGCAGGCGGACAGGGGGGCTCTATGGCTACACCTTC.